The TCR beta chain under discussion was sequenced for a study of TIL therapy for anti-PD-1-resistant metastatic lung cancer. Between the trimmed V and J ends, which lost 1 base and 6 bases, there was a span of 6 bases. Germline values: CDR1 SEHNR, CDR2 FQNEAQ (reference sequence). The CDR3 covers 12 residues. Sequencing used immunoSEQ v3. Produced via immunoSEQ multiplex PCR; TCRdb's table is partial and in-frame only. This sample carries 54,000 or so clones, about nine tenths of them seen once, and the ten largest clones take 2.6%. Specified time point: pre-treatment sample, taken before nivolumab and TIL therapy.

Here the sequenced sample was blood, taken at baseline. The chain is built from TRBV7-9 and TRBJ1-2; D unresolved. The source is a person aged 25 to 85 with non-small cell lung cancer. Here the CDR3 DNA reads TGTGCCAGCAGCTTAGGCGGGGATGGCTACACCTTC. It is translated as CASSLGGDGYTF.